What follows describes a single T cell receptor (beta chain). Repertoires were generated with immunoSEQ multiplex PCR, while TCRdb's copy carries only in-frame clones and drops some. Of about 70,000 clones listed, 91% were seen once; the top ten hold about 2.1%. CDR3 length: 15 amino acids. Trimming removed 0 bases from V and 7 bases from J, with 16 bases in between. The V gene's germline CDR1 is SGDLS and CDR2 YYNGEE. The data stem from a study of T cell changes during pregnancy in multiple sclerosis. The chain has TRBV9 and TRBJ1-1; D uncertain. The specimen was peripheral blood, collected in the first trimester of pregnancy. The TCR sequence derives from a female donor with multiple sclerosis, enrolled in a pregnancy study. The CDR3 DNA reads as TGTGCCAGCAGCGTAGGGCCGATGGAGGCGGATGAAGCTTTCTTT. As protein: CASSVGPMEADEAFF.